This entry describes one T cell receptor (beta chain). What it binds is not known. This entry is derived from a study of cytomegalovirus exposure and HLA in healthy donors. Notes on the study in general: Researchers had no immune exposure information except CMV serostatus available.

The study ran its PCR with 60 Vbeta and 13 Jbeta primers. Method: immunoSEQ multiplex PCR; TCRdb's copy keeps in-frame clones and lacks some. The repertoire holds 99,000 or so clones, with about 74% as singletons. The source is a man in his 60s in good health and CMV-seropositive. Sequencing was done on a sample of PBMCs.

CDR3 nucleotides: TGCGCCAGCACTACTCAGGCACAAGAGACCCAGTACTTC. Amino acid sequence: CASTTQAQETQYF. The chain has TRBV5-1 and TRBJ2-5; D call uncertain. The CDR3 length is 13 residues. Trimming removed 6 bases at V and 2 bases at J, with 11 bases between. In germline, CDR1 is SGHRS, CDR2 YFSETQ.